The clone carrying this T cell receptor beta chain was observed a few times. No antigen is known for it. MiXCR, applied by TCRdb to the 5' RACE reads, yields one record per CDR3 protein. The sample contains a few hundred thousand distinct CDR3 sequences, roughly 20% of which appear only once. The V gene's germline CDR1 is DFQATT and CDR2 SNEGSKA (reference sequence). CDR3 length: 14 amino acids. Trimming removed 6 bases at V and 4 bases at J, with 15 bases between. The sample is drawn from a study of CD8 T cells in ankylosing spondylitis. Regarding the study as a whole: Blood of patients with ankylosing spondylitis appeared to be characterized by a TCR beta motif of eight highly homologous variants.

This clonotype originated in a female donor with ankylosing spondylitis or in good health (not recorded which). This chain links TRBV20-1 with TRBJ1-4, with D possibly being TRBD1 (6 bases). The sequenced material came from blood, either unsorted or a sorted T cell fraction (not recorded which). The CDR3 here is CSALAGVLNEKLFF. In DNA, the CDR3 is TGCAGTGCCCTCGCAGGGGTGCTTAATGAAAAACTGTTTTTT.